This T cell receptor (beta chain) was found in a study of Tregs in tolerant kidney transplant recipients. Unstimulated regulatory T cells (CD4+CD25+CD127-), CD4+CD25- non-regulatory cells, CD4 and CD8 cells were FACS-sorted from thawed PBMCs. This CDR3 region has 13 residues. Germline V gene lookup returns CDR1 SEHNR and CDR2 FQNEAQ (reference sequence). V lost 2 bases to trimming and J lost 7 bases; unmatched junction nucleotides: 5. This table comes from immunoSEQ multiplex PCR, and its TCRdb copy is limited to in-frame clones, with some not included. The profile shows more than 90,000 clones, roughly nine tenths of them singletons.

Material: CD4+ T cells from blood. This sequence joins TRBV7-9 and TRBJ2-7, with 7 bases fitting TRBD1. The sequence was obtained from a human donor in good health. CDR3 loop: CASSLSMTGEQYF. In DNA, the CDR3 is TGTGCCAGCAGCTTAAGTATGACAGGGGAGCAGTACTTC.